These 22 T cell receptor beta chains came from one sample sequenced in a study of beta chain features in type 1 diabetes. What was sequenced were expressed TCRB transcripts, since all of the isolated RNA had been reverse transcribed. The assay was immunoSEQ multiplex PCR, and TCRdb's table has in-frame clones only and misses some. The top ten hold around 0.05% of the sample, which has 200,000 to 250,000 clones, about 63% seen once. The source material was naive CD4+ T cells from blood. Source of these receptors: a man aged 25-45 years in good health.

The J gene is TRBJ1-2, the V gene TRBV18, with 7 bases lining up with TRBD1. CDR3 length: 16 residues. Germline values: CDR1 KGHSH, CDR2 LQKENI. V was pared by 0 bases and J by 3 bases, with 7 bases of the junction left unmatched. The chain's CDR3 is CASSPPGQPSDYGYTF. CDR3 sequence (DNA): TGTGCCAGCTCACCACCGGGACAGCCCTCGGACTATGGCTACACCTTC.

The V gene is TRBV5-1, the J gene TRBJ2-7; D unresolved. Germline assignment: CDR1 SGHRS and CDR2 YFSETQ. V was trimmed by 0 bases and J by 2 bases, leaving 9 bases between them. The CDR3 runs to 14 residues. The CDR3 loop is CASSLGSETYEQYF. CDR3 in DNA: TGCGCCAGCAGCTTGGGTTCGGAAACCTACGAGCAGTACTTC.

The chain carries TRBV30 and TRBJ2-3; D is possibly TRBD2 (5 bases). The CDR3 extends over 12 amino acids. CDR1 and CDR2 (germline): GTSNPN, SVGIG (reference sequence). V was shortened by 5 bases and J by 3 bases, with 9 bases between the two germline ends. CDR3 amino acids: CAWLGVTDTQYF. CDR3 sequence (DNA): TGTGCCTGGCTGGGAGTGACAGATACGCAGTATTTT.

CDR3 DNA sequence: TGCAGCGTCGGGACTCCCTCCTCCTACGAGCAGTACTTC. It encodes CSVGTPSSYEQYF. The chain couples TRBV29-1 to TRBJ2-7; tentative D call: TRBD2 (6 bases). V was cut by 6 bases and J by 0 bases, with 12 bases left in between. The CDR3 sequence is 13 residues long. Germline CDR1 is SQVTM and CDR2 is ANQGSEA.

The chain uses TRBV5-6 and TRBJ1-6; no clear D gene. In germline, CDR1 is SGHDT, CDR2 YYEEEE. This CDR3 is 13 amino acids long. Trimming removed 7 bases from V and 7 bases from J, with 12 bases in between. In DNA, the CDR3 is TGTGCCAGCGACTCGAGAGGGAATTCACCCCTCCACTTT. Protein: CASDSRGNSPLHF.

The table lists this clone with a count of one. The chain couples TRBV9 to TRBJ2-1, with TRBD2 matching over 11 bases. The CDR3 totals 18 residues. Germline CDR1 SGDLS, CDR2 YYNGEE. V trimming: 3 bases; J trimming: 4 bases; junction bases outside the gene matches: 12. The chain's CDR3 is CASSALPSGLAAYNEQFF. CDR3 bases: TGTGCCAGCAGCGCCCTACCCTCGGGACTAGCGGCTTACAATGAGCAGTTCTTC.

This chain links TRBV5-4 with TRBJ1-2, with a weak D call TRBD1 (5 bases). Germline V gives CDR1 SGHNT, CDR2 YYREEE (reference sequence). This CDR3 has 13 amino acids. V dropped 2 bases and J dropped 4 bases, with 9 bases sitting between them. The CDR3: CASSFDRFYGYTF. The DNA for the CDR3 is TGTGCCAGCAGCTTTGACAGATTCTATGGCTACACCTTC.

The chain links TRBV9 to TRBJ2-5; possibly TRBD1 for D (5 bases). The CDR3 contains 14 residues. The V and J ends lost 3 bases and 2 bases respectively, with 11 bases between them. The germline gives CDR1 SGDLS, CDR2 YYNGEE. CDR3: CASSAYRLQETQYF. CDR3 in DNA: TGTGCCAGCAGCGCGTACAGGCTACAAGAGACCCAGTACTTC.

CDR3 residues: CASSQLQGMNTEAFF. The CDR3 DNA sequence: TGTGCCAGCTCACAACTACAGGGGATGAACACTGAAGCTTTCTTT. The rearrangement uses TRBV18 and TRBJ1-1, with 7 bases aligning to TRBD1. From germline, CDR1 is KGHSH and CDR2 LQKENI. This CDR3 region has 15 residues. With V trimmed by 4 bases and J by 0 bases, 5 bases remained unmatched. Full variable domain (remainder filled in from reference TRBV18 and TRBJ1-1): NAGVMQNPRHLVRRRGQEARLRCSPMKGHSHVYWYRQLPEEGLKFMVYLQKENIIDESGMPKERFSAEFPKEGPSILRIQQVVRGDSAAYFCASSQLQGMNTEAFFGQGTRLTVV.

The rearrangement joins TRBV5-1 to TRBJ2-2, with D tentatively TRBD1 or TRBD2 (5 bases each). CDR1 SGHRS and CDR2 YFSETQ come from the germline V gene. CDR3 length: 15 amino acids. V was trimmed by 0 bases and J by 0 bases, leaving 6 bases between them. CDR3 in DNA: TGCGCCAGCAGCTTGGGAGGGGCGAACACCGGGGAGCTGTTTTTT. Translating gives CASSLGGANTGELFF. The complete variable domain, with remaining parts taken from reference TRBV5-1 and TRBJ2-2, reads KAGVTQTPRYLIKTRGQQVTLSCSPISGHRSVSWYQQTPGQGLQFLFEYFSETQRNKGNFPGRFSGRQFSNSRSEMNVSTLELGDSALYLCASSLGGANTGELFFGEGSRLTVL.

This clone has more than one count but fewer than ten. The chain joins TRBV29-1 to TRBJ2-7; 12 bases align to TRBD2. Germline V gene lookup returns CDR1 SQVTM and CDR2 ANQGSEA. The junction had 15 bases not matched to a gene; V was cut back by 5 bases and J by 1 base. This CDR3 region has 18 residues. Here the CDR3 reads CSVTRPSGRALLSYEQYF. The DNA of the CDR3 is TGCAGCGTTACCCGGCCTAGCGGGAGGGCCCTCCTGTCCTACGAGCAGTACTTC.

This rearrangement joins TRBV29-1 to TRBJ1-2, with 8 bases identical to TRBD1. The ends lost 6 bases at V and 3 bases at J; junction bases unmatched: 6. The CDR3 is 13 amino acids. Germline CDR1 reads SQVTM; CDR2 reads ANQGSEA. This CDR3 is CSVKTQGDYGYTF. CDR3 nucleotide sequence: TGCAGCGTCAAAACACAGGGGGACTATGGCTACACCTTC.

The gene calls are TRBV2 and TRBJ1-2; D gene uncertain. CDR3 length: 11 residues. The germline V and J ends were trimmed by 9 bases and 2 bases, with 7 bases remaining between them. Germline lookup yields CDR1 SNHLY and CDR2 FYNNEI. This CDR3 is CARGGNYGYTF. CDR3 coding DNA: TGTGCCAGAGGCGGGAACTATGGCTACACCTTC.

The chain has TRBV9 and TRBJ2-1; D is unresolved. Trimming cost V 1 base and J 7 bases, with 12 bases left between them. Germline V gene sequence: CDR1 SGDLS, CDR2 YYNGEE. This CDR3 spans 14 amino acids. The CDR3 protein is CASSVTSFRNEQFF. In nucleotides, the CDR3 is TGTGCCAGCAGCGTAACGAGTTTTCGTAATGAGCAGTTCTTC.

This sequence joins TRBV30 and TRBJ1-5; TRBD1 is a possible D gene (6 bases). Trimming pared 1 base from V and 2 bases from J, leaving 21 bases between. Germline V gives CDR1 GTSNPN, CDR2 SVGIG (reference sequence). The CDR3 extends over 18 amino acids. CDR3 amino acids: CAWSGNTGPPMGNQPQHF. In nucleotides, the CDR3 is TGTGCCTGGAGTGGAAATACAGGGCCACCTATGGGCAATCAGCCCCAGCATTTT.

This clone was detected a few times. V usage is TRBV30 and J usage is TRBJ2-5, with no clear D. V dropped 5 bases and J dropped 5 bases, with 12 bases sitting between them. The CDR3 covers 12 residues. CDR1 is GTSNPN, CDR2 SVGIG, per germline (reference sequence). The CDR3 loop is CAWCTLGETQYF. Written as DNA, the CDR3 is TGTGCCTGGTGTACGTTGGGGGAGACCCAGTACTTC.

This chain joins TRBV25-1 and TRBJ2-3, with 8 bases fitting TRBD2. Per germline, CDR1 MGHDK and CDR2 SYGVNS. J gave up 0 bases and V 4 bases, and 6 bases lay outside the gene matches. CDR3 length: 16 residues. This CDR3 reads CASSALAGWSTDTQYF. Written as DNA, the CDR3 is TGTGCCAGCAGTGCGCTAGCGGGCTGGAGCACAGATACGCAGTATTTT.

The chain carries TRBV15 and TRBJ1-1; D not resolved. The CDR3 is made up of 13 amino acids. Germline V gene data show CDR1 as LNHNV and CDR2 as YYDKDF (reference sequence). The V gene lost 0 bases and the J gene lost 5 bases, with 7 bases spanning the gap. The CDR3, as DNA: TGTGCCACCAGCAGAGACGGGAGGACTGAAGCTTTCTTT. Its translation: CATSRDGRTEAFF.

The chain carries TRBV27 and TRBJ2-5; D remains ambiguous. This CDR3 has 15 amino acids. V was shortened by 5 bases and J by 5 bases, with 18 bases between the two germline ends. Germline values: CDR1 MNHEY, CDR2 SMNVEV (reference sequence). As DNA, the CDR3 is TGTGCCAGCAGTAGCCTAGTCGCGAAGTCGGAGACCCAGTACTTC. Protein product: CASSSLVAKSETQYF.

This chain joins TRBV20-1 and TRBJ2-3, with TRBD2 as a possible D gene (6 bases). The CDR3 extends over 11 amino acids. Germline assignment: CDR1 DFQATT and CDR2 SNEGSKA (reference sequence). The CDR3 region is CSGALADTQYF. DNA of the CDR3: TGCAGCGGCGCGCTAGCGGATACGCAGTATTTT.

The CDR3 coding sequence is TGTGCCAGCAGCCAAAACCGACACCGGGACAGCCAAGAGACCCAGTACTTC. Protein product: CASSQNRHRDSQETQYF. The rearrangement uses TRBV14 and TRBJ2-5, with 7 bases matching TRBD1. This CDR3 contains 17 residues. Germline-derived CDR1 and CDR2 are SGHDN and FVKESK. Unmatched junction bases numbered 10, after V lost 2 bases and J lost 1 base.

This chain uses TRBV7-9 with TRBJ2-3; tentatively, D is TRBD2 (6 bases). The CDR3 sequence is 13 residues long. Per germline, CDR1 SEHNR and CDR2 FQNEAQ (reference sequence). Trimming left V 8 bases short and J 0 bases short, with 9 bases between. Here the CDR3 reads CASLGGSTDTQYF. CDR3 DNA: TGTGCCAGCCTGGGGGGTAGCACAGATACGCAGTATTTT.